The entry below gives a single T cell receptor (beta chain) sequence along with its context. This entry is derived from a study of beta chain features in type 1 diabetes. The sequenced template was cDNA made from the entire isolated RNA. Sequenced by immunoSEQ multiplex PCR; TCRdb stores in-frame clones only, minus some. The sample includes 450,000 to 550,000 clones, about 29% of them seen just once. Germline V gene data show CDR1 as SGHNT and CDR2 as YENEEA. CDR3 length: 12 residues. The ends were cut back, 2 bases at V and 5 bases at J, with 6 bases in the middle. This clonotype was sampled from a man aged 18 to 30 in good health. Sequencing was performed on naive CD4+ T cells from blood. The chain combines TRBV11-3 with TRBJ2-5; no clear D. CDR3 protein: CASSLKGETQYF. Written as DNA, the CDR3 is TGTGCCAGCAGCTTAAAGGGTGAGACCCAGTACTTC.